The present entry profiles one T cell receptor (beta chain) with its context. These data come from a study of T cell changes during pregnancy in multiple sclerosis. The protocol was immunoSEQ multiplex PCR, while the TCRdb copy is restricted to in-frame clones and leaves out a portion. In the table there are about 42,000 clones, about 85% of which are singletons. Germline CDR1 SGHRS, CDR2 YFSETQ. The CDR3 is 18 amino acids. V was pared by 4 bases and J by 1 base, with 12 bases of the junction left unmatched. This receptor was taken from a female donor with multiple sclerosis, enrolled in a pregnancy study. The chain uses TRBV5-1 and TRBJ2-3; 10 bases agree with TRBD2. The material sequenced was CD4+ T cells from peripheral blood mononuclear cells, taken before pregnancy. The CDR3 DNA sequence: TGCGCCAGCAGCCTCACTCAGACTAGCGGGCCCCGCACAGATACGCAGTATTTT. This sequence encodes CASSLTQTSGPRTDTQYF.